Below are 17 T cell receptor beta chains sequenced from a single sample in a study of radiation and T cells in renal cell carcinoma. The sample's time point: blood 4 weeks post-SBRT, at nephrectomy. As for treatment: 15 Gy SBRT to primary tumor, nephrectomy 4 weeks later. TCRdb's copy holds only in-frame clones and misses some; the assay was immunoSEQ multiplex PCR. The sample lists roughly 58,000 clones, around three quarters occurring once. This specimen was blood, taken from a patient whose treatment included radiotherapy and nephrectomy. Every receptor here comes from a man in his fifties or sixties with renal cell carcinoma.

The chain joins TRBV19 to TRBJ1-4; D is ambiguous. Germline CDR1 and CDR2: LNHDA and SQIVND (reference sequence). CDR3 size: 15 residues. V lost 4 bases, J lost 0 bases, and 9 bases lay in between. The CDR3 reads CASSTTTATNEKLFF. Here the CDR3 DNA reads TGTGCCAGTAGTACAACAACCGCAACTAATGAAAAACTGTTTTTT.

This sequence joins TRBV6-5 and TRBJ1-1; TRBD1 might be the D (6 bases). CDR3 length: 11 amino acids. The V end was cut by 5 bases, the J end by 8 bases, with 9 bases between. CDR1 MNHEY and CDR2 SVGAGI come from the germline V gene. CDR3 sequence: CASSATGEAFF. Written as DNA, the CDR3 is TGTGCCAGCAGTGCCACAGGGGAAGCTTTCTTT.

This clone was observed a handful of times. V usage is TRBV11-2 and J usage is TRBJ2-7, with a weak D call TRBD2 (6 bases). Germline-derived CDR1 and CDR2 are SGHAT and FQNNGV. The CDR3 is 14 amino acids. V lost 0 bases, J lost 6 bases, and 12 bases lay in between. CDR3 nucleotide sequence: TGTGCCAGCAGCTTAGAGGGGACTCTAAGCGAGCAGTACGTC. This translates into CASSLEGTLSEQYV.

The rearrangement joins TRBV14 to TRBJ2-5; TRBD1 aligns across 7 bases. The CDR3 is made up of 16 amino acids. Germline CDR1 SGHDN, CDR2 FVKESK. V trimming: 4 bases; J trimming: 2 bases; junction bases outside the gene matches: 10. The chain's CDR3 is CASSLRTGWGQETQYF. DNA of the CDR3: TGTGCCAGCAGCCTACGGACAGGATGGGGGCAAGAGACCCAGTACTTC.

V usage is TRBV25-1 and J usage is TRBJ2-5, with D hard to call. The CDR3 runs 13 residues. Germline values: CDR1 MGHDK, CDR2 SYGVNS. V was clipped by 8 bases and J by 3 bases, with 13 bases between them. CDR3 bases: TGTGCCAGCTCATTCACGCAAGAAGAGACCCAGTACTTC. Its protein product is CASSFTQEETQYF.

The chain combines TRBV27 with TRBJ1-5; D ambiguous. Germline lookup yields CDR1 MNHEY and CDR2 SMNVEV (reference sequence). The CDR3 loop spans 14 amino acids. V lost 5 bases and J lost 6, with 14 bases in between. The CDR3 protein is CASSRSSPIQPQHF. The CDR3 DNA is TGTGCCAGCAGTCGGTCTTCCCCCATTCAGCCCCAGCATTTT.

CDR3 in amino acids: CSGTPGQQLSGNTIYF. CDR3 coding DNA: TGCAGCGGCACGCCGGGACAGCAACTCTCTGGAAACACCATATATTTT. The V gene is TRBV29-1, the J gene TRBJ1-3, with 7 bases identical to TRBD1. Losses at the gene ends were 7 bases for V and 0 bases for J; bases not matched to a gene: 12. CDR1 and CDR2 from the germline V gene are SQVTM and ANQGSEA. This CDR3 region has 16 residues.

This rearrangement joins TRBV11-3 to TRBJ2-5, with D unresolved. Trimming removed 0 bases from V and 1 base from J, with 6 bases in between. The CDR3 has 14 amino acids. Germline V gene sequence: CDR1 SGHNT, CDR2 YENEEA. CDR3 sequence (DNA): TGTGCCAGCAGCTTAGAGGGGTCCCAAGAGACCCAGTACTTC. It encodes CASSLEGSQETQYF. The full variable domain, in which reference TRBV11-3 and TRBJ2-5 provide the parts outside the CDR3, is EAGVVQSPRYKIIEKKQPVAFWCNPISGHNTLYWYLQNLGQGPELLIRYENEEAVDDSQLPKDRFSAERLKGVDSTLKIQPAELGDSAVYLCASSLEGSQETQYFGPGTRLLVL.

In its sample, this clone was seen many times. This rearrangement joins TRBV7-9 to TRBJ2-5; D remains unclear. The germline CDR1 and CDR2 sequences are SEHNR and FQNEAQ (reference sequence). The CDR3 runs to 15 residues. Trimming took 5 bases from V and 5 from J, leaving 18 bases between them. The CDR3 loop reads CASSPKPRIKETQYF. In nucleotides, the CDR3 is TGTGCCAGCAGCCCGAAGCCTAGGATCAAGGAGACCCAGTACTTC.

J is TRBJ2-3 and V is TRBV5-5, with TRBD1 matching over 12 bases. The CDR3 is 15 residues long. Trimming took 4 bases from V and 6 from J; bases not matched to a gene: 6. CDR1 is SGHKS, CDR2 YYEKEE, per germline (reference sequence). The CDR3 sequence: CASSIGTGGADTQYF. The CDR3 bases are TGTGCCAGCAGCATCGGGACAGGGGGCGCGGATACGCAGTATTTT.

The V call is TRBV2, the J call TRBJ1-5; D unclear. The CDR3 spans 15 residues. Looked up from germline, CDR1 is SNHLY and CDR2 is FYNNEI. V lost 9 bases, J lost 4 bases, and 19 bases lay in between. The CDR3 nucleotides read TGTGCCAGTAGTCCCGGGCCTGACTTTAATCAGCCCCAGCATTTT. Its translation: CASSPGPDFNQPQHF.

For the CDR3, the DNA is TGCGCCAGCAGCCAAGACCTCCCGGGACAGGGTATAATTGAGCAGTTCTTC. This codes for CASSQDLPGQGIIEQFF. The chain recombines TRBV4-1 with TRBJ2-1, with TRBD1 matching 9 bases. Germline-derived CDR1 and CDR2 are MGHRA and YSYEKL. With 0 bases clipped from V and 9 bases from J, the junction kept 12 bases outside the gene matches. There are 17 residues in the CDR3.

The J gene is TRBJ1-5, the V gene TRBV28; 7 bases align to TRBD1. The V gene end was trimmed by 4 bases and the J gene end by 2 bases; junction bases not matched to a gene: 5. The CDR3 covers 15 residues. Germline CDR1 is MDHEN and CDR2 is SYDVKM. This CDR3 is CASSYRGEGNQPQHF. The CDR3 DNA reads as TGTGCCAGCAGTTACAGGGGAGAGGGCAATCAGCCCCAGCATTTT.

This clone was seen more than once but under ten times. V is TRBV12-5 and J is TRBJ1-1, with TRBD1 as a possible D gene (5 bases). Trimming removed 1 base from V and 10 bases from J, with 16 bases in between. The CDR3 has 14 residues. The germline gives CDR1 LGHNT, CDR2 FRNRAP. DNA of the CDR3: TGTGCTAGTGGTTTGGGAGGGGCCGGCGGGGGAGCTTTCTTT. Amino acids: CASGLGGAGGGAFF.

This rearrangement joins TRBV5-1 to TRBJ2-2; TRBD1 matches 10 bases. The germline gives CDR1 SGHRS, CDR2 YFSETQ. This CDR3 has 16 amino acids. Losses at the gene ends were 3 bases for V and 2 bases for J; bases not matched to a gene: 4. The CDR3 loop reads CASSSRDRGNTGELFF. DNA of the CDR3: TGCGCCAGCAGCTCCCGGGACAGGGGTAACACCGGGGAGCTGTTTTTT.

This chain joins TRBV30 and TRBJ2-4; 10 nucleotides line up with TRBD2. J gave up 0 bases and V 0 bases, and 14 bases lay outside the gene matches. In germline, CDR1 is GTSNPN, CDR2 SVGIG (reference sequence). The CDR3 length is 20 residues. The CDR3: CAWSVRLAGETTLAKNIQYF. The CDR3 DNA is TGTGCCTGGAGTGTACGGCTAGCGGGGGAGACAACGCTAGCCAAAAACATTCAGTACTTC. Drawing the rest from reference TRBV30 and TRBJ2-4, the complete variable domain is SQTIHQWPATLVQPVGSPLSLECTVEGTSNPNLYWYRQAAGRGLQLLFYSVGIGQISSEVPQNLSASRPQDRQFILSSKKLLLSDSGFYLCAWSVRLAGETTLAKNIQYFGAGTRLSVL.

The CDR3 protein is CASSRPGQSSYEQYF. CDR3 nucleotide sequence: TGTGCCAGTAGCCGCCCCGGACAGAGCTCCTACGAGCAGTACTTC. This chain links TRBV19 with TRBJ2-7; D is possibly TRBD1 (6 bases). Trimming removed 6 bases from V and 0 bases from J, with 15 bases in between. Germline CDR1 LNHDA, CDR2 SQIVND (reference sequence). This CDR3 comprises 15 residues.